Listed below are T cell receptor beta chains from one sample, sequenced in a study of radiotherapy plus CTLA-4 blockade in lung cancer. This table comes from immunoSEQ multiplex PCR, and its TCRdb copy is limited to in-frame clones, with some not included. The data show over 70,000 clones, more than 75% seen once. Material: peripheral blood, obtained from a patient treated with radiotherapy plus ipilimumab. The receptors come from a human donor with non-small cell lung cancer who had a partial response to radiotherapy plus ipilimumab. Both conserved end residues are part of each CDR3. D genes are given only for firm matches. Size values are once, few and many counts, or a class for expanded clones, and some rows have none.

TRBD2 | TRBJ2-3 | TRBV19 | NA | CASSTPGASGREDTQYF | TGTGCCAGTAGTACCCCAGGGGCTAGCGGGAGGGAAGATACGCAGTATTTT
TRBD2 | TRBJ2-1 | TRBV5-1 | NA | CASSLSGTSGLNEQFF | TGCGCCAGCAGCTTGAGCGGGACTAGCGGGCTCAATGAGCAGTTCTTC
NA | TRBJ1-1 | TRBV19 | NA | CASRNTGGGTEAFF | TGTGCCAGTAGAAATACTGGGGGGGGCACTGAAGCTTTCTTT
TRBD1 | TRBJ1-1 | TRBV18 | NA | CASSNDFPGQGRNTEAFF | TGTGCCAGCTCCAACGATTTCCCGGGACAGGGCAGGAACACTGAAGCTTTCTTT
NA | TRBJ2-1 | TRBV19 | NA | CASSNLAGRVGNEQFF | TGTGCCAGTAGTAATCTGGCGGGGCGAGTTGGAAATGAGCAGTTCTTC
NA | TRBJ1-2 | TRBV4-2 | NA | CASSQEYTGNNYGYTF | TGTGCCAGCAGCCAAGAGTACACAGGGAATAACTATGGCTACACCTTC
NA | TRBJ2-1 | TRBV19 | NA | CASRTVWSTPNEQFF | TGTGCCAGTAGGACGGTGTGGAGTACCCCCAATGAGCAGTTCTTC
NA | TRBJ2-7 | TRBV6-5 | NA | CASSYGPGQASYEQYF | TGTGCCAGCAGTTACGGGCCAGGGCAGGCTTCCTACGAGCAGTACTTC
NA | TRBJ1-1 | TRBV6-1 | NA | CASRQGFGSGTEAFF | TGTGCCAGCAGGCAGGGGTTCGGTTCTGGCACTGAAGCTTTCTTT
NA | TRBJ1-4 | TRBV28 | NA | CASRSGLVEKLFF | TGTGCCAGCAGGTCGGGGTTGGTTGAAAAACTGTTTTTT
TRBD2 | TRBJ2-1 | TRBV19 | once | CASTFYSGSSYNEQFF | TGTGCCAGTACCTTCTATAGCGGGAGCTCCTACAATGAGCAGTTCTTC
NA | TRBJ2-5 | TRBV5-6 | once | CASSLARVSKETQYF | TGTGCCAGCAGCTTGGCCAGGGTTTCTAAAGAGACCCAGTACTTC
NA | TRBJ2-3 | TRBV5-1 | NA | CASSLGGARGPDTQYF | TGCGCCAGCAGCTTGGGCGGGGCGAGAGGGCCAGATACGCAGTATTTT
NA | TRBJ2-7 | TRBV28 | once | CASSFAGSYEQYF | TGTGCCAGCAGTTTTGCAGGGTCCTACGAGCAGTACTTC
NA | TRBJ1-3 | TRBV19 | NA | CASSSTGSSGNTIYF | TGTGCCAGTAGTTCCACAGGGAGCTCTGGAAACACCATATATTTT
TRBD1 | TRBJ1-4 | TRBV28 | NA | CASSRNRDRGATNEKLFF | TGTGCCAGCAGTCGGAACCGGGACAGGGGTGCAACTAATGAAAAACTGTTTTTT
NA | TRBJ2-3 | TRBV7-6 | NA | CASSLAVARSTDTQYF | TGTGCCAGCAGCTTAGCGGTCGCCAGGAGCACAGATACGCAGTATTTT
TRBD1 | TRBJ2-1 | TRBV4-2 | once | CASSQETGGISEQFF | TGTGCCAGCAGCCAAGAAACAGGGGGCATCTCCGAGCAGTTCTTC
NA | TRBJ1-1 | TRBV7-2 | NA | CASSKGGNTEAFF | TGTGCCAGCAGCAAAGGGGGAAACACTGAAGCTTTCTTT
NA | TRBJ1-1 | TRBV6-1 | once | CASSGQGLIMGTEAFF | TGTGCCAGCAGTGGGCAGGGGCTTATAATGGGGACTGAAGCTTTCTTT
NA | TRBJ2-4 | TRBV7-2 | NA | CASSFDGLAKNIQYF | TGTGCCAGCAGCTTTGACGGACTAGCCAAAAACATTCAGTACTTC
NA | TRBJ1-4 | TRBV10-1 | NA | CASSGGSYNEKLFF | TGCGCCAGCAGTGGAGGAAGTTATAATGAAAAACTGTTTTTT
NA | TRBJ1-1 | TRBV7-2 | few | CASRVRETNTEAFF | TGTGCCAGCAGGGTAAGGGAGACGAACACTGAAGCTTTCTTT
NA | TRBJ2-6 | TRBV30 | NA | CAWSVKVSSGANVLTF | TGTGCCTGGAGTGTCAAAGTGAGCTCTGGGGCCAACGTCCTGACTTTC
TRBD2 | TRBJ2-5 | TRBV18 | few | CASSLGLAGGKLQETQYF | TGTGCCAGCTCACTGGGACTAGCGGGAGGAAAATTACAAGAGACCCAGTACTTC
TRBD1 | TRBJ1-2 | TRBV30 | NA | CASGTGWIGYTF | TGTGCCTCCGGGACAGGGTGGATTGGCTACACCTTC
NA | TRBJ2-7 | TRBV4-1 | NA | CASSQDPDGVSYEQYF | TGCGCCAGCAGCCAAGACCCGGACGGGGTCTCCTACGAGCAGTACTTC
TRBD1 | TRBJ2-7 | TRBV5-6 | NA | CASSPGQVYEQYF | TGTGCCAGCAGCCCGGGACAGGTTTACGAGCAGTACTTC
TRBD1 | TRBJ1-4 | TRBV5-6 | NA | CASSSGTGAGSILFF | TGTGCCAGCAGCTCCGGGACAGGGGCGGGAAGTATCCTGTTTTTT
NA | TRBJ2-2 | TRBV27 | NA | CASSLTPGWGLGGTGELFF | TGTGCCAGCAGTTTAACTCCGGGGTGGGGATTGGGGGGAACCGGGGAGCTGTTTTTT
TRBD1 | TRBJ2-7 | TRBV28 | NA | CASSRSWTGVHEQYF | TGTGCCAGCAGCAGATCGTGGACAGGGGTCCACGAGCAGTACTTC
TRBD2 | TRBJ2-5 | TRBV5-6 | NA | CASSPSGRAVETQYF | TGTGCCAGCAGCCCCAGCGGGAGGGCCGTAGAGACCCAGTACTTC
NA | TRBJ2-3 | TRBV28 | NA | CASSPLLASTDTQYF | TGTGCCAGCAGCCCGCTACTAGCTAGCACAGATACGCAGTATTTT
TRBD1 | TRBJ1-2 | TRBV5-4 | NA | CASSLAGGKGYTF | TGTGCCAGCAGCTTGGCAGGGGGTAAAGGCTACACCTTC
NA | TRBJ1-5 | TRBV2 | NA | CASSVGAGNQPQHF | TGTGCCAGCAGTGTGGGCGCAGGCAATCAGCCCCAGCATTTT
TRBD1 | TRBJ1-4 | TRBV28 | NA | CASLRQGTSELFF | TGTGCCAGCCTTAGACAGGGGACTTCCGAACTGTTTTTT
NA | TRBJ2-1 | TRBV5-1 | NA | CASRRGDGSVYEQFF | TGCGCCAGCAGGCGGGGAGACGGGAGCGTCTATGAGCAGTTCTTC
TRBD1 | TRBJ1-2 | TRBV28 | NA | CASSLSGQPMAYGYTF | TGTGCCAGCAGTTTATCGGGACAGCCGATGGCCTATGGCTACACCTTC
NA | TRBJ1-5 | TRBV6-5 | NA | CASSPVNSNQPQHF | TGTGCCAGCAGTCCAGTGAATAGCAATCAGCCCCAGCATTTT
NA | TRBJ2-1 | TRBV18 | NA | CASSPPTGKPYNEQFF | TGTGCCAGCTCACCGCCCACAGGCAAACCTTACAATGAGCAGTTCTTC
TRBD1 | TRBJ1-2 | TRBV19 | NA | CASSRGQGTYGYTF | TGTGCCAGTAGTAGGGGACAGGGGACCTATGGCTACACCTTC
NA | TRBJ1-5 | TRBV28 | NA | CASLEKAFLGNQPQHF | TGTGCCAGCTTGGAGAAGGCCTTTTTGGGCAATCAGCCCCAGCATTTT
TRBD1 | TRBJ2-7 | TRBV4-1 | NA | CASSLRDSYEQYF | TGCGCCAGCAGCTTACGGGACAGCTACGAGCAGTACTTC
TRBD1 | TRBJ2-5 | TRBV7-2 | once | CASSRDTTGARSYQYF | TGTGCCAGCAGCCGCGATACGACAGGGGCCCGATCATACCAGTACTTC
NA | TRBJ1-5 | TRBV4-1 | NA | CASSGGPGQPQHF | TGCGCCAGCAGTGGGGGCCCGGGTCAGCCCCAGCATTTT
TRBD1 | TRBJ2-5 | TRBV6-1 | NA | CASSSGGTGETQYF | TGTGCCAGCAGTTCAGGGGGCACCGGAGAGACCCAGTACTTC
TRBD1 | TRBJ1-1 | TRBV18 | NA | CASSPKRWTGMNTEAFF | TGTGCCAGCTCACCAAAGCGTTGGACAGGCATGAACACTGAAGCTTTCTTT
TRBD1 | TRBJ2-1 | TRBV10-3 | NA | CATRDRTSYNEQFF | TGTGCCACGCGGGACAGGACAAGCTACAATGAGCAGTTCTTC
TRBD1 | TRBJ1-4 | TRBV5-6 | NA | CASSIAGGHNEKLFF | TGTGCCAGCAGCATCGCAGGGGGGCATAATGAAAAACTGTTTTTT
TRBD2 | TRBJ2-7 | TRBV19 | NA | CASSPLAGGSYEQYF | TGTGCCAGTAGTCCGCTAGCGGGAGGGAGCTACGAGCAGTACTTC
TRBD1 | TRBJ2-1 | TRBV7-2 | NA | CASSLAGRGQVNEQFF | TGTGCCAGCAGCTTAGCGGGCAGGGGGCAAGTCAATGAGCAGTTCTTC
TRBD1 | TRBJ1-2 | TRBV4-2 | once | CASTPSRDRLINYGYTF | TGTGCCAGCACCCCCTCGCGGGACAGGCTGATTAACTATGGCTACACCTTC
TRBD1 | TRBJ2-2 | TRBV2 | once | CASSVRQGHANTGELFF | TGTGCCAGCAGTGTACGACAGGGACACGCGAACACCGGGGAGCTGTTTTTT
TRBD1 | TRBJ1-5 | TRBV6-5 | NA | CASREGTGHQPQHF | TGTGCCAGCAGGGAGGGGACAGGGCATCAGCCCCAGCATTTT